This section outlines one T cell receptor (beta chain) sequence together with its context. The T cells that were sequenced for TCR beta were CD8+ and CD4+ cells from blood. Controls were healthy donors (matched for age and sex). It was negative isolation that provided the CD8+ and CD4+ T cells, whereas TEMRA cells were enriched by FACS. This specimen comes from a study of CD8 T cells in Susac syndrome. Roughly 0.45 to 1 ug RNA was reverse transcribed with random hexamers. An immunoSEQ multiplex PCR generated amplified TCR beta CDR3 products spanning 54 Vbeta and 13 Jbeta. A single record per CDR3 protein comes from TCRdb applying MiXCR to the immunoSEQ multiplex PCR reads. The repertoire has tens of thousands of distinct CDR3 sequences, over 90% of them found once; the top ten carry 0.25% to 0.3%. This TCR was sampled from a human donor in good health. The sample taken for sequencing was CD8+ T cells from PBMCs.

The CDR3 is CSARGTGLGSEAFF. The CDR3 nucleotides are TGCAGTGCTAGAGGGACAGGATTAGGTTCTGAAGCTTTCTTT. The chain employs TRBV20-1 and TRBJ1-1; 7 bases match TRBD1. CDR3 size: 14 residues. The junction had 8 bases not matched to a gene; V was cut back by 1 base and J by 6 bases. Germline-derived CDR1 and CDR2 are DFQATT and SNEGSKA (reference sequence).